What follows are 28 T cell receptor beta chains derived from one specimen sequenced in a study of CXCR3-negative and CXCR3-positive naive CD8 T cells. Findings and limits, study-wide: A higher hydrophobicity marked the TRB CDR3s of CXCR3-positive naive cells versus CXCR3-negative naive cells.

These receptors have no identified antigens. 5' RACE that incorporated UMI labels was used to prepare the TRB cDNA libraries. TCRdb reworked the 5' RACE reads into one entry per CDR3 protein, no DNA. The listing contains roughly 140,000 distinct CDR3 sequences. The sequencing sample was made of naive CXCR3+ CD8+ T cells from blood. The subset is: CD45RO-CCR7+CD27+CD95- naive CD8+ T cells expressing CXCR3 (TNR3+). The receptors originated from a human donor in good health. Some clones in this sample may be carry-over from other donors' samples.

This rearrangement joins TRBV7-9 to TRBJ1-2. The CDR3 consists of 11 residues. The V gene's germline CDR1 is SEHNR and CDR2 FQNEAQ (reference sequence). The CDR3 reads CASSLDYGYTF.

V is TRBV9 and J is TRBJ2-7; the D call of TRBD2 rests on TCRdb alone, since no DNA is present to check it. Germline V lookup: CDR1 SGDLS, CDR2 YYNGEE. There are 12 residues in the CDR3. The CDR3: CASSPSGDEQYF. The whole variable domain, remainder taken from reference TRBV9 and TRBJ2-7, is DSGVTQTPKHLITATGQRVTLRCSPRSGDLSVYWYQQSLDQGLQFLIQYYNGEERAKGNILERFSAQQFPDLHSELNLSSLELGDSALYFCASSPSGDEQYFGPGTRLTVT.

J is TRBJ2-1 and V is TRBV14; there is no DNA to check the TCRdb D call of TRBD2. The CDR3 has 16 residues. Germline V gene sequence: CDR1 SGHDN, CDR2 FVKESK. The CDR3 loop reads CASSHKAGGPYNEQFF.

The rearrangement uses TRBV23-1 and TRBJ1-6; TCRdb gives TRBD1 as the D gene, but with no DNA this cannot be confirmed. TRBV23-1 is treated as an ORF (open reading frame) with a function not yet certain. The CDR3 is 15 residues long. The CDR3 here is CASSQEYRDGSPLHF.

This sequence joins TRBV29-1 and TRBJ2-1; absent DNA, TCRdb's TRBD1 call cannot be checked. The germline V gene encodes CDR1 SQVTM and CDR2 ANQGSEA. This CDR3 spans 14 amino acids. The CDR3 sequence: CSVAGGSPAGGQFF.

J is TRBJ2-5 and V is TRBV29-1; the D call from TCRdb, TRBD1, cannot be confirmed without DNA. CDR3 length equals 12 residues. Germline lookup yields CDR1 SQVTM and CDR2 ANQGSEA. The chain's CDR3 is CSVDGHPETQYF.

The chain uses TRBV18 and TRBJ1-4; TCRdb's D call of TRBD1 is untestable without DNA. CDR3 length equals 14 residues. Germline CDR1 KGHSH, CDR2 LQKENI. CDR3 amino acids: CASSPGQGKEKLFF.

The chain has TRBV6-2 or TRBV6-3 and TRBJ2-5; TCRdb proposes TRBD1, but this gene call is untestable without DNA. Per the germline V gene, CDR1 is MNHEY and CDR2 is SVGEGT. The CDR3 consists of 14 residues. The CDR3 here is CASSFGTVQETQYF.

This sequence joins TRBV29-1 and TRBJ2-7; the TCRdb call, TRBD1, lacks DNA for checking. Germline CDR1 is SQVTM and CDR2 is ANQGSEA. The CDR3 loop spans 14 amino acids. The chain's CDR3 is CSVEDRSGSYEQYF.

The chain employs TRBV12-5 and TRBJ2-1; without DNA, the TCRdb call of TRBD2 cannot be checked. This CDR3 comprises 15 residues. CDR1 and CDR2 (germline): LGHNT, FRNRAP. The CDR3 sequence: CASGLLAGALWEQFF. The full variable domain, its missing parts supplied by reference TRBV12-5 and TRBJ2-1, is DARVTQTPRHKVTEMGQEVTMRCQPILGHNTVFWYRQTMMQGLELLAYFRNRAPLDDSGMPKDRFSAEMPDATLATLKIQPSEPRDSAVYFCASGLLAGALWEQFFGPGTRLTVL.

V gene TRBV9 combines with J gene TRBJ1-2. The CDR3 is 13 residues long. CDR1 is SGDLS, CDR2 YYNGEE, per germline. CDR3 sequence reads: CASSVGGSYGYTF.

V is TRBV13 and J is TRBJ1-5. The CDR3 extends over 15 amino acids. Germline V gene data show CDR1 as PRHDT and CDR2 as FYEKMQ (reference sequence). The CDR3 sequence is CASSLWGDSNQPQHF.

The chain has TRBV5-1 and TRBJ1-4. CDR3 size: 13 residues. Germline values: CDR1 SGHRS, CDR2 YFSETQ. The chain's CDR3 is CASSTNLNEKLFF.

The chain is built from TRBV5-1 and TRBJ2-7; TCRdb gives TRBD1 as the D gene, but with no DNA this cannot be confirmed. Per germline, CDR1 SGHRS and CDR2 YFSETQ. The CDR3 is 13 amino acids. The CDR3 sequence is CASSLEDSPVQYF.

This chain links TRBV28 with TRBJ2-1; lacking DNA, the TRBD1 call made by TCRdb goes unchecked. Germline CDR1 MDHEN, CDR2 SYDVKM. The CDR3 is 18 residues long. CDR3 region: CASSSDASGTESYNEQFF.

V usage is TRBV29-1 and J usage is TRBJ2-2; absent DNA, TCRdb's TRBD2 call cannot be checked. The CDR3 extends over 13 amino acids. Germline-derived CDR1 and CDR2 are SQVTM and ANQGSEA. CDR3 sequence: CSVLAGLTGELFF.

The chain links TRBV4-3 to TRBJ1-4; TCRdb's D call, TRBD1, is unchecked because there is no DNA. Germline values: CDR1 LGHNA, CDR2 YSLEER. CDR3 length: 13 amino acids. The CDR3 here is CASSQDRGEKLFF.

This chain uses TRBV12-3 or TRBV12-4 with TRBJ1-6. CDR3 size: 12 residues. The CDR3 is CASRQNNSPLHF.

The chain recombines TRBV13 with TRBJ1-1. CDR1 is PRHDT and CDR2 is FYEKMQ in the germline V gene (reference sequence). The CDR3 is 12 amino acids. This CDR3 is CASRHGRTEAFF.

The gene calls are TRBV28 and TRBJ2-7; checking the TCRdb D call of TRBD2 is not possible without DNA. Per germline, CDR1 MDHEN and CDR2 SYDVKM. The CDR3 sequence is 13 residues long. CDR3 in amino acids: CASSIPRAVEQYF.

V is TRBV10-3 and J is TRBJ2-3; TCRdb's D gene call, TRBD1, goes unchecked for lack of DNA. The CDR3 runs to 13 residues. The germline V gene encodes CDR1 ENHRY and CDR2 SYGVKD. The CDR3 protein is CAISPDYTDTQYF.

The chain couples TRBV7-9 to TRBJ2-1. From germline, CDR1 is SEHNR and CDR2 FQNEAQ (reference sequence). The CDR3 is 13 amino acids. The CDR3 region is CASSLDQRGEQFF.

The chain joins TRBV7-9 to TRBJ2-5; TCRdb designates TRBD2, a call that cannot be tested without DNA. CDR1 and CDR2 (germline): SEHNR, FQNEAQ (reference sequence). This CDR3 contains 16 residues. The CDR3 here is CASSLGTSDYQETQYF.

This rearrangement joins TRBV6-5 to TRBJ2-3. The germline V gene encodes CDR1 MNHEY and CDR2 SVGAGI. This CDR3 has 13 amino acids. CDR3 region: CASSSSGADTQYF.

This chain connects TRBV10-3 to TRBJ2-1; the TCRdb call, TRBD2, lacks DNA for checking. CDR1 and CDR2 from the germline V gene are ENHRY and SYGVKD. This CDR3 spans 13 amino acids. The CDR3 protein is CAISEEEGREQFF.

The chain uses TRBV7-2 and TRBJ2-3; as DNA is missing, the TRBD2 call by TCRdb cannot be tested. The germline V gene has CDR1 SGHTA and CDR2 FQGNSA. The CDR3 runs 18 residues. The CDR3 is CASSLETSGGYNIDTQYF.

CDR3 loop: CSAQTGIEAFF. The chain links TRBV29-1 to TRBJ1-1. CDR3 size: 11 residues. CDR1 SQVTM and CDR2 ANQGSEA come from the germline V gene.

The chain is built from TRBV6-2 or TRBV6-3 and TRBJ1-1. CDR1 is MNHEY and CDR2 is SVGEGT in the germline V gene. This CDR3 has 12 amino acids. Here the CDR3 reads CASIQGNTEAFF.